This TCR beta chain was captured in a study of Graves' ophthalmopathy and Graves' hyperthyroidism. With 2 bases removed from V and 4 bases from J, the gap between germline ends came to 15 bases. This CDR3 spans 15 amino acids. Per the germline V gene, CDR1 is LGHDT and CDR2 is YNNKEL (reference sequence). Researchers took RNA transcripts and amplified TCR beta CDR3 regions from them. HTBI primers were used in a first-round RT-PCR, which preceded a second-round multiplex PCR. TCRdb itself ran the multiplex PCR reads through MiXCR, one entry per CDR3 protein. The sample has over 500,000 distinct CDR3 sequences, 22% seen once; the top ten hold approximately 6.5%. As regards this clonotype: A much larger clone differs by one base, so this may be a read error.

This TCR was sampled from a woman aged 18-30 years with stable Graves' hyperthyroidism. Some clones in this sample may be carry-over from other donors' samples. Sequenced: peripheral blood. The chain employs TRBV3-1 and TRBJ2-7; D may be TRBD2 (5 bases). The chain's CDR3 is CASSQSGLALYEQYF. The CDR3 DNA is TGTGCCAGCAGCCAATCGGGATTAGCTCTATACGAGCAGTACTTC.